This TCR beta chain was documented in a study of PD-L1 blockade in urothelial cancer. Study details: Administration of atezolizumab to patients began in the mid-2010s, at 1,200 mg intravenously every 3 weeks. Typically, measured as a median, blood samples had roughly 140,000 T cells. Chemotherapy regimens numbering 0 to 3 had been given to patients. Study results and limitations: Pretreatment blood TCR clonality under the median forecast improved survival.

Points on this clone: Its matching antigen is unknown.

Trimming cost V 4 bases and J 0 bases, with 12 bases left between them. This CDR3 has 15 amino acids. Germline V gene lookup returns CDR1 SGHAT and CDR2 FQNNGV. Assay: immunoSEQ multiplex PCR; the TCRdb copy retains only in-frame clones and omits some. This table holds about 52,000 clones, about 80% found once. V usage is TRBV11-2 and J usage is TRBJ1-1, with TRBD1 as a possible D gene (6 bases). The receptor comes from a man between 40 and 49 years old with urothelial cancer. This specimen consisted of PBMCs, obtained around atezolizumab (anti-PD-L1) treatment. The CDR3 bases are TGTGCCAGCAGCTCGCAGGGGAAGGTGAACACTGAAGCTTTCTTT. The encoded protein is CASSSQGKVNTEAFF.